This T cell receptor (beta chain) was observed in a study of cytomegalovirus exposure and HLA in healthy donors. Study-wide results and caveats: A later analysis found TCR association rates differed by HLA locus, highest for DRB1 and lowest for HLA-C.

Trimming removed 1 base from V and 3 bases from J, with 11 bases in between. Germline V gives CDR1 SEHNR, CDR2 FQNEAQ (reference sequence). The CDR3 runs 15 residues. Primers included in the PCR were 60 Vbeta and 13 Jbeta primers. Libraries were prepared by immunoSEQ multiplex PCR; TCRdb keeps only in-frame clonotypes and omits some of them. In the table there are approximately 210,000 clones, about 80% of which are singletons. Turning to this clone: What it binds is not known.

Sequencing was carried out using PBMCs. The J gene is TRBJ2-3, the V gene TRBV7-9; no firm D call. The source is a woman in her thirties or forties in good health and CMV-seronegative. The CDR3 sequence: CASSLVGIETDTQYF. The CDR3 nucleotides are TGTGCCAGCAGCTTAGTTGGCATCGAAACAGATACGCAGTATTTT.